This T cell receptor (delta chain) is from a study of Vδ1+ human thymocytes. Study-level points and caveats: Highly polyclonal TRG and TRD repertoires with Gaussian CDR3 length distributions appeared in thymus.

Extracted RNA was reverse transcribed into cDNA. Pooled V-gene forward primers with one constant-region reverse primer generated the CDR3 amplicons by multiplex PCR. TCRdb reapplied CATT to the multiplex PCR reads. The table records about 58,000 delta-chain clones, approximately 16% of them present only once. CDR3 length: 18 amino acids. Germline V gene lookup returns CDR1 TSWWSYY and CDR2 QGS. The junction had 12 bases not matched to a gene; V was cut back by 4 bases and J by 0 bases. This clone has just a few counts. The target antigen is unknown. The clonotype comes from a girl in the first two years of life who had congenital heart surgery. Sequenced: Vdelta1+ gamma-delta thymocytes from the thymus. Subset defined: FACS-sorted CD3+ TCRalphabeta- TCRVdelta1+ TCRVdelta2- thymocytes. The chain has TRDV1 and TRDJ1; TRDD3 matches at 9 bases. CDR3 coding DNA: TGTGCTCTTGGGGGGTACTGGGGGAGGGACCCCAACACCGATAAACTCATCTTT. Translation: CALGGYWGRDPNTDKLIF.